This T cell receptor beta chain comes out of a study of blood T cell repertoires in COVID-19. At the level of the study: Material from acute and convalescent COVID-19 was sourced from the United States, Italy and Spain. The analysed material was cDNA or gDNA that came from T cells, B-cell-depleted T cells, or PBMCs.

Only in-frame clones appear in the TCRdb table, and some are missing; sequencing was by immunoSEQ multiplex PCR. The sample includes 180,000 or so clones, around 82% seen only once; the top ten take 3.6%. Cohorts were based on clinical histories the participants reported. This clone was picked up one time. Trimming removed 0 bases from V and 4 bases from J; junction bases left unmatched: 1. The CDR3 length is 14 residues. The germline gives CDR1 SGHTS, CDR2 YDEGEE. The gene calls are TRBV5-8 and TRBJ2-5; 9 bases line up with TRBD1. This receptor was obtained from a woman aged 45-59 years in a cohort exposed to, infected with or recovered from COVID-19 (not recorded which). Sequences were obtained from PBMCs or T cells enriched from blood (not recorded which). DNA of the CDR3: TGTGCCAGCAGCTTGGCGGACAGGGGAGAGACCCAGTACTTC. This gives the protein CASSLADRGETQYF.